Presented here are 9 T cell receptor beta chains from one specimen sequenced in a study of cytomegalovirus exposure and HLA in healthy donors. In the PCR, 60 Vbeta and 13 Jbeta primers were used. The repertoire was sequenced with immunoSEQ multiplex PCR; TCRdb's copy has only in-frame clones and lacks some. The sample has over 75,000 clones; roughly 70% are singletons. Sequencing used PBMCs. These receptors came from a man aged 30-40 years in good health and CMV-seronegative.

The chain couples TRBV5-6 to TRBJ2-1; D not resolved. CDR1 is SGHDT and CDR2 is YYEEEE in the germline V gene. The CDR3 sequence is 11 residues long. The ends were cut back, 8 bases at V and 9 bases at J, with 12 bases in the middle. In DNA, the CDR3 is TGTGCCAGGTTGGGCGTAGGTGAGCAGTTCTTC. This codes for CARLGVGEQFF.

The V and J genes are TRBV6-6 and TRBJ1-5, with a possible D match to TRBD1 (5 bases). The CDR3 totals 12 residues. The V and J ends lost 8 bases and 6 bases respectively, with 11 bases between them. Germline V gene sequence: CDR1 MNHNY, CDR2 SVGAGI (reference sequence). Here the CDR3 reads CASDAGVQPQHF. The CDR3 DNA reads as TGTGCCAGCGACGCGGGGGTTCAGCCCCAGCATTTT.

The V and J genes are TRBV5-6 and TRBJ1-4, with D possibly matching TRBD1 (5 bases). Germline CDR1 is SGHDT and CDR2 is YYEEEE. V was trimmed by 4 bases and J by 7 bases, leaving 20 bases between them. This CDR3 contains 16 residues. In nucleotides, the CDR3 is TGTGCCAGCAGCACATCCAGGGCCATGGGAGGTGAAAAACTGTTTTTT. Amino acid sequence: CASSTSRAMGGEKLFF.

The DNA for the CDR3 is TGTGCCAGCACCGGGATAGGCGACGATACGCAGTATTTT. It is translated as CASTGIGDDTQYF. The chain is built from TRBV28 and TRBJ2-3, with TRBD2 as a possible D gene (5 bases). Germline V lookup: CDR1 MDHEN, CDR2 SYDVKM. The CDR3 has 13 amino acids. V gave up 7 bases and J gave up 6 bases, with 14 bases separating them.

The chain recombines TRBV5-8 with TRBJ2-5; D is perhaps TRBD1 (6 bases). V was shortened by 4 bases and J by 3 bases, with 16 bases between the two germline ends. This CDR3 has 15 amino acids. The germline V gene has CDR1 SGHTS and CDR2 YDEGEE. CDR3 bases: TGTGCCAGCAGCCTACTTGGACAGCGAGAAGAGACCCAGTACTTC. Protein product: CASSLLGQREETQYF.

The V gene is TRBV7-2, the J gene TRBJ2-5; D may be TRBD2 (6 bases). V lost 5 bases, J lost 4 bases, and 17 bases lay in between. From germline, CDR1 is SGHTA and CDR2 FQGNSA. CDR3 size: 15 residues. CDR3 DNA: TGTGCCAGCAGCAAGGGGACTGGGGCTCTAGAGACCCAGTACTTC. It specifies CASSKGTGALETQYF.

The rearrangement uses TRBV28 and TRBJ1-1; D not resolved. In germline, CDR1 is MDHEN, CDR2 SYDVKM. The CDR3 sequence is 12 residues long. Trimming took off 5 bases at V and 5 bases at J, with 9 bases between the two ends. CDR3 loop: CASSVALTEAFF. The CDR3 nucleotides are TGTGCCAGCAGTGTAGCTCTGACTGAAGCTTTCTTT.

This chain uses TRBV29-1 with TRBJ2-7; no reliable D call. This CDR3 has 12 residues. In germline, CDR1 is SQVTM, CDR2 ANQGSEA. V lost 5 bases to trimming and J lost 7 bases, with 15 bases between them. DNA for the CDR3: TGCAGCGTTAGGTCGATGTCGAGGGAGCAGTACTTC. Its protein product is CSVRSMSREQYF.

The rearrangement joins TRBV30 to TRBJ1-2; TRBD1 agrees at 9 bases. The CDR3 covers 13 residues. The V segment lost 5 bases and the J segment 4 bases; nucleotides outside the gene matches: 5. Germline-derived CDR1 and CDR2 are GTSNPN and SVGIG (reference sequence). The CDR3 nucleotides read TGTGCCTGGGGCCCGGGACAGGGCTATGGCTACACCTTC. It translates to CAWGPGQGYGYTF.